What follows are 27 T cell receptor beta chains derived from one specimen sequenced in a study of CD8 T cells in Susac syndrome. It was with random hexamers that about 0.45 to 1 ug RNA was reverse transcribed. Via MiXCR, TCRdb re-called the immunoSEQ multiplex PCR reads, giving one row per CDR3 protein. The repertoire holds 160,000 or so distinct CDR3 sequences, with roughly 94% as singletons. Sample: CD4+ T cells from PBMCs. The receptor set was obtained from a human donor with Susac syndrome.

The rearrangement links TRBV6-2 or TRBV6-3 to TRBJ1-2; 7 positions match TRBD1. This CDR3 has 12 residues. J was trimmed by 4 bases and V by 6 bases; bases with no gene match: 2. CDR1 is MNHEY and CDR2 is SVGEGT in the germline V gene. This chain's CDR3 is CASRTGLYGYTF. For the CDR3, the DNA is TGTGCCAGCAGGACAGGGCTCTATGGCTACACCTTC.

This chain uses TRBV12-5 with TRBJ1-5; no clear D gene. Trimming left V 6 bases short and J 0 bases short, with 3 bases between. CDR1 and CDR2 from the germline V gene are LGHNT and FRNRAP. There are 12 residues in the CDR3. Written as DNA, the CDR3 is TGTGCTAGTGGACATAGCAATCAGCCCCAGCATTTT. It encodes CASGHSNQPQHF.

CDR3 bases: TGTGCCAGCAGGGGGAGGGACAAAAAAGAGACCCAGTACTTC. Amino acid sequence: CASRGRDKKETQYF. The chain combines TRBV5-6 with TRBJ2-5; tentative D call: TRBD2 (7 bases). The CDR3 contains 14 residues. CDR1 is SGHDT and CDR2 is YYEEEE in the germline V gene. Deletions cut 5 bases from V and 3 bases from J, with 14 bases between.

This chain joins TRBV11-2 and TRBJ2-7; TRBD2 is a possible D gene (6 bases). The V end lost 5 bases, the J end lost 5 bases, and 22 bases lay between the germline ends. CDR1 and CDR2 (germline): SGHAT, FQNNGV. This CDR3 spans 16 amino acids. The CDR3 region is CASSGRTGTPVHEQYF. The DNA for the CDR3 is TGTGCCAGCAGCGGCCGAACCGGGACTCCAGTCCACGAGCAGTACTTC.

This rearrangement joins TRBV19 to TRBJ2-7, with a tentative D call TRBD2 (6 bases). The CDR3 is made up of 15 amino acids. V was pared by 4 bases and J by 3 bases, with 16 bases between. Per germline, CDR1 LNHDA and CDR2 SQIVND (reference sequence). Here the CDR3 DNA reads TGTGCCAGTAGTAAAGTCGGGAGACTACACTACGAGCAGTACTTC. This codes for CASSKVGRLHYEQYF.

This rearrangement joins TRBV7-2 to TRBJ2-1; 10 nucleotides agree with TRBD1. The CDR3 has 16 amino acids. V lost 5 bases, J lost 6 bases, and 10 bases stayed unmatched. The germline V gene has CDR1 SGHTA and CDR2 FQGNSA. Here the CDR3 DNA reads TGTGCCAGCAGCGCCTTTCCGGGACAGGGGTTCAATGAGCAGTTCTTC. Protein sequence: CASSAFPGQGFNEQFF.

The CDR3 DNA sequence: TGTGCCAGCAGCTTGGCGCTAGCGGGGTACAATGAGCAGTTCTTC. Amino acid sequence: CASSLALAGYNEQFF. The chain is built from TRBV5-4 and TRBJ2-1, with 9 bases lining up with TRBD2. V gave up 0 bases and J gave up 4 bases; unmatched junction bases: 2. The CDR3 totals 15 residues. Germline assignment: CDR1 SGHNT and CDR2 YYREEE (reference sequence).

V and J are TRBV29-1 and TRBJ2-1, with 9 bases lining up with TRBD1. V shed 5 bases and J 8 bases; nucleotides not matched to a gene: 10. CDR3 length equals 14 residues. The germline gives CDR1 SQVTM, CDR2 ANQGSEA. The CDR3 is CSVRAGTGIDEQFF. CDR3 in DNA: TGCAGCGTTAGAGCCGGGACAGGGATAGATGAGCAGTTCTTC.

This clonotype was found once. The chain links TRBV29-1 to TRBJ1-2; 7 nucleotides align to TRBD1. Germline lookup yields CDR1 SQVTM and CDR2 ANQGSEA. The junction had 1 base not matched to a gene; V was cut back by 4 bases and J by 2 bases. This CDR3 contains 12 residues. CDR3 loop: CSVGQGNYGYTF. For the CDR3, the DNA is TGCAGCGTTGGACAGGGAAACTATGGCTACACCTTC.

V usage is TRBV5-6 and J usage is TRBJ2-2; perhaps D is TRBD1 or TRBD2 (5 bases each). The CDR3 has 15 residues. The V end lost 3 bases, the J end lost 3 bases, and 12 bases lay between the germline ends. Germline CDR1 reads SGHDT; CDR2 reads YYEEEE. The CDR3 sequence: CASSWGREYTGELFF. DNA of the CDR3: TGTGCCAGCAGCTGGGGCAGGGAGTACACCGGGGAGCTGTTTTTT.

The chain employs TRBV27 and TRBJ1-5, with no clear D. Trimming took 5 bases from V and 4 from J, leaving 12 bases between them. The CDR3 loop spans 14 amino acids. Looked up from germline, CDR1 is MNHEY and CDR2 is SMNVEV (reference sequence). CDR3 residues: CASSPHLPNQPQHF. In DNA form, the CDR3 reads TGTGCCAGCAGTCCTCACCTCCCTAATCAGCCCCAGCATTTT.

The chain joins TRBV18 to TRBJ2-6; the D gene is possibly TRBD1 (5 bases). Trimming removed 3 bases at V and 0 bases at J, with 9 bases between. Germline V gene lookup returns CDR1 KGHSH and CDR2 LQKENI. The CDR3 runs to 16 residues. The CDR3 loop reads CASSPQGFSGANVLTF. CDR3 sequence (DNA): TGTGCCAGCTCACCGCAGGGTTTCTCTGGGGCCAACGTCCTGACTTTC.

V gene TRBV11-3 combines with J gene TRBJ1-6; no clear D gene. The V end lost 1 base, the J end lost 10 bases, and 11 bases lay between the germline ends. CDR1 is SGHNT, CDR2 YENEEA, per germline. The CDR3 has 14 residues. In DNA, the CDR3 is TGTGCCAGCAGCTTAGGGTTCCCCGGATCACCCCTCCACTTT. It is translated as CASSLGFPGSPLHF.

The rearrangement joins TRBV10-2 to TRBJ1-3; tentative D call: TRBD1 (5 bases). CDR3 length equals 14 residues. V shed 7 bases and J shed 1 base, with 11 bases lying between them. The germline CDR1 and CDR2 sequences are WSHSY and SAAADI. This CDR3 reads CASKEAGSGNTIYF. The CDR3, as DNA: TGCGCCAGCAAAGAGGCAGGGTCTGGAAACACCATATATTTT.

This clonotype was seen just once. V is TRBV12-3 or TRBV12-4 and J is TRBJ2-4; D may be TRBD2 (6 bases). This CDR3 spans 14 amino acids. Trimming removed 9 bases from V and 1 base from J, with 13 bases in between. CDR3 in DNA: TGTGCCAGGATTCCCGGGGGTGCCAAAAACATTCAGTACTTC. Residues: CARIPGGAKNIQYF.

The CDR3: CASSQESRPNSPLHF. DNA for the CDR3: TGTGCCAGCAGCCAAGAATCCCGACCGAATTCACCCCTCCACTTT. This rearrangement joins TRBV3-1 to TRBJ1-6; D unclear. The CDR3 is 15 residues long. The germline gives CDR1 LGHDT, CDR2 YNNKEL (reference sequence). Trimming shortened V by 0 bases and J by 7 bases, and 10 bases separated the two germline ends.

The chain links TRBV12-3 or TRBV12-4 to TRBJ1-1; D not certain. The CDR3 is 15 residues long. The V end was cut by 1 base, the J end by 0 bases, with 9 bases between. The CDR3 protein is CASSLEFSVNTEAFF. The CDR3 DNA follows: TGTGCCAGCAGTTTAGAATTCTCAGTGAACACTGAAGCTTTCTTT.

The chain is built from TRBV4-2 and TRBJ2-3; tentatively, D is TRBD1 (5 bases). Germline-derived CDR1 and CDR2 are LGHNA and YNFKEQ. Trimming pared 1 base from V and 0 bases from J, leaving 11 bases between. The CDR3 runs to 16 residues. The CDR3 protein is CASSQVGAESTDTQYF. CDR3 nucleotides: TGTGCCAGCAGCCAAGTAGGGGCAGAAAGCACAGATACGCAGTATTTT.

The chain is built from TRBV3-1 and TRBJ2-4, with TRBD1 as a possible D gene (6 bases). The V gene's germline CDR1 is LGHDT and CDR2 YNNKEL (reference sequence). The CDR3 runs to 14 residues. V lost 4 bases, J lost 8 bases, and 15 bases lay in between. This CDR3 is CASSPGQSVDIQYF. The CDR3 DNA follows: TGTGCCAGCAGCCCAGGACAGTCGGTGGACATTCAGTACTTC.

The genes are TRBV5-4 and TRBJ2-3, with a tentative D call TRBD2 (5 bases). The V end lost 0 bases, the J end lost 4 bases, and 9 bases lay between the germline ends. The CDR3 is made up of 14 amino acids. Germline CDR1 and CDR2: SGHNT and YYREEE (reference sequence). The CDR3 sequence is CASSLGLAPDTQYF. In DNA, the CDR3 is TGTGCCAGCAGCTTGGGGCTAGCCCCAGATACGCAGTATTTT.

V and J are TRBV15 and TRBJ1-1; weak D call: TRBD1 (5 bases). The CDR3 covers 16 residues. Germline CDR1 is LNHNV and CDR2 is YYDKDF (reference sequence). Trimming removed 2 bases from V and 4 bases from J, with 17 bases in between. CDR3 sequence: CATSRPQAGILTEAFF. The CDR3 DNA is TGTGCCACCAGCAGACCACAAGCAGGGATACTCACTGAAGCTTTCTTT.

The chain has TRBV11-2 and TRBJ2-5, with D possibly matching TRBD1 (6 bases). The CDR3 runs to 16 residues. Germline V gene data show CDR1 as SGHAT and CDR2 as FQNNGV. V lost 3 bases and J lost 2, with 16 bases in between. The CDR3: CASSFTGTWEQETQYF. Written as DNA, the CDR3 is TGTGCCAGCAGCTTCACAGGGACGTGGGAGCAAGAGACCCAGTACTTC.

The CDR3 region is CASSPERGTYNEQFF. Written as DNA, the CDR3 is TGTGCCAGCAGCCCCGAGCGGGGGACCTACAATGAGCAGTTCTTC. V usage is TRBV7-3 and J usage is TRBJ2-1, with 8 bases identical to TRBD2. The CDR3 runs 15 residues. Germline-derived CDR1 and CDR2 are SGHTA and FQGTGA. The V gene end was trimmed by 5 bases and the J gene end by 2 bases; junction bases not matched to a gene: 5.

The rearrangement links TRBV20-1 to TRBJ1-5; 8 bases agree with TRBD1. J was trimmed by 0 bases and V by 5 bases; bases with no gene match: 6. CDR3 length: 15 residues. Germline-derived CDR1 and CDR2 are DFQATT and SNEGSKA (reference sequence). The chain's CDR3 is CSALTGDFSNQPQHF. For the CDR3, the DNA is TGCAGTGCTCTGACAGGGGATTTTAGCAATCAGCCCCAGCATTTT.

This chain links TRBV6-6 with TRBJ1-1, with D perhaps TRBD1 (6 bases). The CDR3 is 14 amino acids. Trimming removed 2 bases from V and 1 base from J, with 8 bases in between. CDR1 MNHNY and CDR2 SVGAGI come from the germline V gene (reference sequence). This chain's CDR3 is CASSYDRPNTEAFF. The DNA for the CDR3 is TGTGCCAGCAGTTACGACAGGCCGAACACTGAAGCTTTCTTT.

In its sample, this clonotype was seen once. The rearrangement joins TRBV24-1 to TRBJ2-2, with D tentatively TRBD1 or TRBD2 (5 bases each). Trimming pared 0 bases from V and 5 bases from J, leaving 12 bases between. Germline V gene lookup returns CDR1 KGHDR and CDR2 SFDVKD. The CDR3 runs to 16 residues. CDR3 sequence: CATSDLRGWGTGELFF. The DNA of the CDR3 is TGTGCCACCAGTGATTTGAGAGGGTGGGGGACCGGGGAGCTGTTTTTT.

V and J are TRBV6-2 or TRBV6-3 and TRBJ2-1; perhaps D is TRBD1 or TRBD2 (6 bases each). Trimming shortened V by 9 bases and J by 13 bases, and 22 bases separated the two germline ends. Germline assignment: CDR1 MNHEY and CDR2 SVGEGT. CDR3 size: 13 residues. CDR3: CASRRGAGSSQFF. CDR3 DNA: TGTGCCAGTCGGAGGGGGGCGGGATCTTCCCAGTTCTTC.